The subject of this entry is one TCR beta chain. The antigen is unknown. The data were obtained in a study of T cell responses to AZD1222 COVID-19 vaccine. Findings of the study overall: Vaccine-associated CD4 TCRs spanned spike, dominant at 160-218 and 743-854. The sample set comprised mostly white British donors with more females, and clonal diversity was possibly underestimated. Sampling that yielded the repertoires occurred only after the peak T cell response. Unmutated variant regions are reportedly the target of nearly half of TCRs that are spike-specific.

V lost 5 bases, J lost 4 bases, and 16 bases lay in between. The CDR3 consists of 15 residues. Germline loops: CDR1 KGHDR, CDR2 SFDVKD. Profiling relied on immunoSEQ multiplex PCR, and the TCRdb table lists in-frame clones only, not all of them. This table has around 160,000 clones, around 88% appearing once. The origin of this receptor is an adult in good health. The sample was peripheral blood, taken on day 0 of AZD1222 vaccination. This chain links TRBV24-1 with TRBJ2-5; tentatively, D is TRBD2 (6 bases). The CDR3 is CATSAAGSRGETQYF. CDR3 nucleotides: TGTGCCACCAGTGCTGCGGGATCCCGGGGAGAGACCCAGTACTTC.